This paragraph covers one TCR beta chain sequence. Its specificity is unknown. Documented treatment: roughly 11-day PBMC culture with coronavirus spike peptide pools or control peptides (ViraFEST assay). Sequencing of the DNA from cultured CD4+ T cells was carried out with the Oncomine TCR Beta short-read assay. In this case, cultured CD4+ T cells provided the extracted genomic DNA. Each CDR3 protein gets one entry after TCRdb re-called the PCR reads with MiXCR. The table includes about 16,000 distinct CDR3 sequences, roughly half detected once. This record comes from a study of vaccination and CD4 T cells after COVID-19. CDR3 size: 15 residues. CDR1 MNHEY and CDR2 SMNVEV come from the germline V gene (reference sequence). Germline trimming cut 5 bases from V and 2 bases from J; bases unmatched to any gene: 5.

The chain couples TRBV27 to TRBJ2-5; TRBD2 agrees at 10 bases. This clonotype was obtained from a human donor with COVID-19. The sample in question was cultured CD4+ T cells from blood, obtained after SARS-CoV-2 vaccination. The CDR3: CASSGLSGGQETQYF. In DNA, the CDR3 is TGTGCCAGCAGTGGCCTTAGCGGGGGGCAAGAGACCCAGTACTTC.